This TCR beta chain is drawn from a study of PD-1 blockade in classical Hodgkin lymphoma. Repertoires were generated with immunoSEQ multiplex PCR, while TCRdb's copy carries only in-frame clones and drops some. The table records about 21,000 clones, 90% to 95% of them present only once. Time point meaning: newly diagnosed, previously untreated cHL patient sample. This CDR3 has 19 residues. CDR1 and CDR2 from the germline V gene are SGHRS and YFSETQ. J lost 3 bases, V lost 0 bases, and 12 bases had no gene match. The receptor was derived from a human donor with classical Hodgkin lymphoma. Sequenced input: peripheral blood mononuclear cells (PBMCs). The rearrangement links TRBV5-1 to TRBJ2-7; 13 positions agree with TRBD2. The CDR3: CASSLGPMGLAGTVYEQYF. The CDR3 nucleotides read TGCGCCAGCAGCTTGGGCCCTATGGGACTAGCGGGGACCGTCTACGAGCAGTACTTC.